This TCR beta chain derives from a study of CD8 T cells in Susac syndrome. With random hexamers, reverse transcription was performed on about 0.5 to 1 ug of RNA. The authors amplified TCR beta CDR3 across 54 Vbeta and 13 Jbeta using immunoSEQ multiplex PCR. Using its own MiXCR run on the immunoSEQ multiplex PCR reads, TCRdb lists one record per CDR3 protein. The table has about 110,000 distinct CDR3 sequences, around 94% seen once. The germline V gene has CDR1 MNHEY and CDR2 SMNVEV (reference sequence). The CDR3 runs to 15 residues. J gave up 3 bases and V 5 bases, and 8 bases lay outside the gene matches.

The chain links TRBV27 to TRBJ1-1; TRBD1 aligns across 8 bases. Input material: CD8+ T cells from PBMCs. The clonotype originates from a human donor with Susac syndrome. CDR3 coding DNA: TGTGCCAGCAGTCCCCGGACAGGGCGGGACACTGAAGCTTTCTTT. It specifies CASSPRTGRDTEAFF.